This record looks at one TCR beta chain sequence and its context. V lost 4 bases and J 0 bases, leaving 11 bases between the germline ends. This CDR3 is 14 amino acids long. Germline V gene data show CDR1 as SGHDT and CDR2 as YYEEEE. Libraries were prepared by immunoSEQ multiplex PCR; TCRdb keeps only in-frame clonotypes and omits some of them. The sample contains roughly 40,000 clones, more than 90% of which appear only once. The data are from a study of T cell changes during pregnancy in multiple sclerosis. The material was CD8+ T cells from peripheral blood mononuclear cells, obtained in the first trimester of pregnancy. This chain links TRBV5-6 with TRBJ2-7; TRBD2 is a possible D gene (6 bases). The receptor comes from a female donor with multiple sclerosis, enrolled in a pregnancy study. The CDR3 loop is CASSAGGSSYEQYF. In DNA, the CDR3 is TGTGCCAGCAGCGCCGGGGGAAGCTCCTACGAGCAGTACTTC. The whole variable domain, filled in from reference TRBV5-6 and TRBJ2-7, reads DAGVTQSPTHLIKTRGQQVTLRCSPKSGHDTVSWYQQALGQGPQFIFQYYEEEERQRGNFPDRFSGHQFPNYSSELNVNALLLGDSALYLCASSAGGSSYEQYFGPGTRLTVT.